The TCR beta chain under discussion was sequenced for a study of blood T cell repertoires in COVID-19. Study details: The United States, Italy and Spain supplied acute and convalescent COVID-19 samples.

In the study's own analysis: It was from reference gene primer amplification that nucleated cell counts were estimated. Sequencing used immunoSEQ multiplex PCR; TCRdb keeps in-frame clones, though not all of them. V and J calls and clone size come straight from that table; D and trimming were deduced from the DNA. The sample lists around 100,000 clones, around 90% occurring once. The J segment lost 6 bases and the V segment lost 1 base, leaving 5 bases of the junction unmatched. Germline lookup yields CDR1 LGHNA and CDR2 YSLEER. This CDR3 comprises 15 residues. The rearrangement joins TRBV4-3 to TRBJ1-3, with 8 bases aligning to TRBD1. This clonotype originated in a man at least 80 years old with acute or convalescent COVID-19. Sequencing used peripheral blood. CDR3 sequence: CASSQGRGLVNTIYF. CDR3 DNA sequence: TGCGCCAGCAGCCAAGGCAGGGGGCTTGTAAACACCATATATTTT.